This T cell receptor (beta chain) originates from a study of T cells in Graves' hyperthyroidism and ophthalmopathy. Findings of the study overall: Ophthalmopathy prediction by the model preceded onset by a median about 6.8 months.

TCR beta CDR3 region amplification was performed from RNA transcripts. TCR CDR3 regions were first amplified by RT-PCR with HTBI primers. Via MiXCR, TCRdb re-called the multiplex PCR reads, giving one row per CDR3 protein. The data contain some 350,000 distinct CDR3 sequences, approximately 13% of them singletons. Notes on this clonotype: Its antigen is not identified.

This receptor was identified in a woman aged 40 to 50 with Graves' ophthalmopathy. The sequenced sample consisted of blood.

The CDR3 region is CASSGRAYTDTQYF. The DNA of the CDR3 is TGTGCCAGCTCTGGGAGGGCCTACACAGATACGCAGTATTTT. This sequence joins TRBV9 and TRBJ2-3; 7 nucleotides align to TRBD2. The V gene's germline CDR1 is SGDLS and CDR2 YYNGEE. The CDR3 has 14 amino acids. V was pared by 7 bases and J by 2 bases, with 7 bases of the junction left unmatched.